A selection of T cell receptor beta chains follows, all from one sample in a study of cytotoxic CD8 clonotypes in ibrutinib-treated CLL. The protocol was immunoSEQ multiplex PCR, while the TCRdb copy is restricted to in-frame clones and leaves out a portion. The table records about 130,000 clones, less than 90% of them present only once. Sequencing used PBMCs, obtained after 24 months of ibrutinib treatment. These receptors came from a human donor with chronic lymphocytic leukemia. CDR3s include the opening cysteine and the closing phenylalanine or tryptophan. Each record gives: clone size, J gene, D gene, V gene, CDR3 DNA, CDR3 protein. D genes are given only for firm matches. Not all rows give a size; the values are once, few, many and, for expanded clones, a class.

once,TRBJ2-5,TRBD1,TRBV5-1,TGCGCCAGCAGCTTATACAGGGGGCTGGAGACCCAGTACTTC,CASSLYRGLETQYF
.,TRBJ2-7,.,TRBV7-9,TGTGCCAGCAGCTTAGCGGCCCGGACGGCCTCCTACGAGCAGTACTTC,CASSLAARTASYEQYF
.,TRBJ1-2,.,TRBV6-4,TGTGCCAGCAGCTTTTCCTCCGGGCCCCAAGGGGGCTACACCTTC,CASSFSSGPQGGYTF
.,TRBJ1-1,.,TRBV6-1,TGTGCCAGCAGGATGCCTACACAGGAGTCAGCTTTCTTT,CASRMPTQESAFF
.,TRBJ2-2,.,TRBV4-2,TGTGCCAGCAGTGATGCTACACTAGGAGGCGTCGACACCGGGGAGCTGTTTTTT,CASSDATLGGVDTGELFF
.,TRBJ1-5,.,TRBV7-8,TGTGCCAGCAGCCCACAGGGCAATCAGCCCCAGCATTTT,CASSPQGNQPQHF
.,TRBJ1-1,TRBD1,TRBV15,TGTGCCACCAGCAGATTGGGACAGGGGAAGTGTCAGTTT,CATSRLGQGKCQF
once,TRBJ1-1,.,TRBV30,TGTGCCTGGACTGACAAAATGAACACTGAAGCTTTCTTT,CAWTDKMNTEAFF
.,TRBJ1-6,TRBD1,TRBV4-2,TGTGCCAGCAGCCCCGGGACAGCCGGCCGGAATTCACCCCTCCACTTT,CASSPGTAGRNSPLHF
.,TRBJ1-2,.,TRBV18,TGTGCCAGCTCAAGTGTCCGGGACGGCCCCTATGGCTACACCTTC,CASSSVRDGPYGYTF
.,TRBJ1-5,TRBD1,TRBV28,TGTGCCAGCAGTTGGGGGGACAGGGGCAATCAGCCCCAGCATTTT,CASSWGDRGNQPQHF
.,TRBJ1-1,TRBD1,TRBV5-6,TGTGCCAGCAGTTTCCGCCGCGACAGGGGTAGTTTGAACACTGAAGCTTTCTTT,CASSFRRDRGSLNTEAFF
.,TRBJ2-7,TRBD1,TRBV6-5,TGTGCCAGCAGTTTAGGGACAGGGTCCTACGAGCAGTACTTC,CASSLGTGSYEQYF
.,TRBJ1-1,TRBD1,TRBV5-1,TGCGCCAGCAGCCCTACGACAGGGGGTGGGACTGAAGCTTTCTTT,CASSPTTGGGTEAFF
.,TRBJ2-5,TRBD2,TRBV7-9,TGTGCCAGCACCGGGACTAGTGGTGAGACCCAGTACTTC,CASTGTSGETQYF
once,TRBJ1-3,TRBD1,TRBV6-6,TGTGCCAGCAGACGAGGGGGCGCGGTGATCGACACCATATATTTT,CASRRGGAVIDTIYF
.,TRBJ1-2,.,TRBV5-5,TGTGCCAGCAGCTTGGGGGGAACCAGGGATGGCTACACCTTC,CASSLGGTRDGYTF
.,TRBJ2-3,TRBD1,TRBV27,TGTGCCAGCAGTGACGGGACAGCTAGCACAGATACGCAGTATTTT,CASSDGTASTDTQYF
.,TRBJ1-2,.,TRBV28,TGTGCCAGCACCCAAGGGGGGGGTTTCTATGGCTACACCTTC,CASTQGGGFYGYTF
.,TRBJ1-5,.,TRBV2,TGTGCCAGCATGGCGGGCCTCGCGGGTCAGCCCCAGCATTTT,CASMAGLAGQPQHF
.,TRBJ2-7,.,TRBV5-1,TGCGCCAGCAGCTTTGAGAGAAGCTCCTACGAGCAGTACTTC,CASSFERSSYEQYF
once,TRBJ2-5,.,TRBV6-1,TGTGCCAGCAGTGAAGTATTGCGCCGGGGGACTCTCTTAAAGGAGACCCAGTACTTC,CASSEVLRRGTLLKETQYF
.,TRBJ2-5,.,TRBV20-1,TGCAGTGCTAGCGGGGAAGAGACCCAGTACTTC,CSASGEETQYF
.,TRBJ1-3,TRBD1,TRBV7-9,TGTGCCAGCAGACACGGACAGGGGGAGACTGGAAACACCATATATTTT,CASRHGQGETGNTIYF
.,TRBJ2-5,.,TRBV10-3,TGTGCCATCAGGGACAGCAAAGAGACCCAGTACTTC,CAIRDSKETQYF
.,TRBJ2-7,.,TRBV2,TGTGCCAGCCGGCAGGGGACGGGAGAGCAGTACTTC,CASRQGTGEQYF
.,TRBJ2-7,.,TRBV6-5,TGTGCCAGCAGTGCACTAAAGGAGCAGTACTTC,CASSALKEQYF
once,TRBJ1-6,TRBD1,TRBV30,TGTGCCTGTGGTTCCGGGACAGGAGAAAATTCACCCCTCCACTTT,CACGSGTGENSPLHF
.,TRBJ2-5,.,TRBV5-1,TGCGCCAGCAGCTTGGGACAGTCGTGGGGCACCGAGACCCAGTACTTC,CASSLGQSWGTETQYF
few,TRBJ1-2,TRBD1,TRBV5-1,TGCGCCAGCAGCCCGACAGGGGGCTCTTCATATGGCTACACCTTC,CASSPTGGSSYGYTF
few,TRBJ1-2,.,TRBV7-9,TGTGCCAGCAGCTCGGTCTATGGCTACACCTTC,CASSSVYGYTF
.,TRBJ2-3,.,TRBV10-3,TGTGCCATTAAGGACGGTTTCACAGATACGCAGTATTTT,CAIKDGFTDTQYF
.,TRBJ1-2,.,TRBV4-3,TGCGCCAGCAGCCAAGATCCCCTTAGGGCTGGCGGCTACACCTTC,CASSQDPLRAGGYTF
.,TRBJ2-7,.,TRBV5-1,TGCGCCAGCAGCTTGGGGGGTCCCTCCTACGAGCAGTACTTC,CASSLGGPSYEQYF
.,TRBJ1-6,TRBD1,TRBV5-8,TGTGCCAGCAGCTTTTTCGACAGGGGATCACCCCTCCACTTT,CASSFFDRGSPLHF
.,TRBJ1-5,.,TRBV7-9,TGTGCCAGCAGCTTAATTGGGGGGAATCAGCCCCAGCATTTT,CASSLIGGNQPQHF
.,TRBJ2-7,TRBD1,TRBV29-1,TGCAGCGTCGTACAACAGGGGTTACTGGACGAGCAGTACTTC,CSVVQQGLLDEQYF
.,TRBJ2-7,.,TRBV14,TGTGCCAGCAGCCGGAGGGGATGGGGGGACGAGCAGTACTTC,CASSRRGWGDEQYF
.,TRBJ1-4,.,TRBV18,TGTGCCAGCTCACCAGACGTGGTGGGAGAAAAACTGTTTTTT,CASSPDVVGEKLFF
.,TRBJ2-1,.,TRBV5-5,TGTGCCAGCAGCTCAGGGACGGTTTACGATGAGCAGTTCTTC,CASSSGTVYDEQFF
.,TRBJ1-2,.,TRBV6-1,TGTGCCAGCAGTGAAGCGGCGCCGGACGTTCCATACTATGGCTACACCTTC,CASSEAAPDVPYYGYTF
.,TRBJ2-1,TRBD1,TRBV28,TGTGCCAGCAGTCTCTGGACAGGGTCGACCAATGAGCAGTTCTTC,CASSLWTGSTNEQFF
.,TRBJ1-2,.,TRBV19,TGTGCCAGTAGTATTAGTCGGGACACCATTCCGGGCTACACCTTC,CASSISRDTIPGYTF
.,TRBJ2-7,.,TRBV18,TGTGCCAGCTCACCCCGACAGATCCGCTCCTACGAGCAGTACTTC,CASSPRQIRSYEQYF
.,TRBJ2-7,.,TRBV7-2,TGTGCCAGCAGCTCCCAAGGGGGAGGCTACGAGCAGTACTTC,CASSSQGGGYEQYF
.,TRBJ1-2,.,TRBV6-6,TGTGCCAGCAGTTACAGGGGGATCAACTATGGCTACACCTTC,CASSYRGINYGYTF
.,TRBJ2-5,TRBD2,TRBV5-1,TGCGCCAGCAGCTTGGGCCCAACTAGCGGGCGGACCCAGTACTTC,CASSLGPTSGRTQYF
.,TRBJ2-7,TRBD1,TRBV11-2,TGTGCCAGCAGCTTAGTGTGGGGGACCCCGGGACAGGGGAACCACGAGCAGTACTTC,CASSLVWGTPGQGNHEQYF